The rows below give T cell receptor beta chains drawn from one sample of a study of blood T cell repertoires in COVID-19. Measured with immunoSEQ multiplex PCR; TCRdb has only the in-frame clones, and not every one. The sample holds some 21,000 clones; approximately 90% are singletons and the top ten take 15% to 20%. The sample consisted of peripheral blood. All receptors derive from a man between 65 and 85 years old with active COVID-19. The CDR3 runs from the conserved cysteine through the conserved F or W. The D gene is left open where the match is weak. Clone sizes are given selectively: once, few, many, or a class where the clone is expanded.

J gene: TRBJ2-3
D gene: TRBD1
V gene: TRBV2
clone size: NA
CDR3 DNA: TGTGCCAGCATCGAGAGGGCAGGGGGCGCAGATACGCAGTATTTT
CDR3 protein: CASIERAGGADTQYF

J gene: TRBJ2-4
D gene: TRBD1
V gene: TRBV27
clone size: NA
CDR3 DNA: TGTGCCAGCAGTTTATACGGGACAGGGGATTTTGGCATTCAGTACTTC
CDR3 protein: CASSLYGTGDFGIQYF

J gene: TRBJ1-6
D gene: TRBD1
V gene: TRBV28
clone size: NA
CDR3 DNA: TGTGCCAGCAGTTCCCCGGGGGACAGGTATAGGGAGGCTCCCCTCCACTTT
CDR3 protein: CASSSPGDRYREAPLHF

J gene: TRBJ1-4
D gene: NA
V gene: TRBV3-1/TRBV3-2
clone size: NA
CDR3 DNA: TGTGCCAGCAGCCAAAACAGGAATAATGAAAAACTGTTTTTT
CDR3 protein: CASSQNRNNEKLFF

J gene: TRBJ2-7
D gene: TRBD2
V gene: TRBV15
clone size: NA
CDR3 DNA: TGTGCCACCAGCAGGACGCCGGGACTAGCGTACGAGCAGTACTTC
CDR3 protein: CATSRTPGLAYEQYF

J gene: TRBJ2-7
D gene: NA
V gene: TRBV2
clone size: NA
CDR3 DNA: TGTGCCAGCAGTGATTTCAGGGACGAGCAGTACTTC
CDR3 protein: CASSDFRDEQYF

J gene: TRBJ1-2
D gene: NA
V gene: TRBV10-2
clone size: NA
CDR3 DNA: TGCGCCAGCAGTGAGGGGCTGAACTATGGCTACACCTTC
CDR3 protein: CASSEGLNYGYTF

J gene: TRBJ2-6
D gene: NA
V gene: TRBV12-2
clone size: NA
CDR3 DNA: TGTGCAAGTCGCCTACCGGGACTCTCTGGGGCCAACGTCCTGACTTTC
CDR3 protein: CASRLPGLSGANVLTF

J gene: TRBJ1-2
D gene: NA
V gene: TRBV5-6
clone size: medium-sized
CDR3 DNA: TGTGCCAGCAGCTTCAAGCGGGGACGGGATGGCTACACCTTC
CDR3 protein: CASSFKRGRDGYTF

J gene: TRBJ1-2
D gene: TRBD1
V gene: TRBV20-1
clone size: NA
CDR3 DNA: TGCAGTGCTAGTAAGGACAGGGGGTACTATGGCTACACCTTC
CDR3 protein: CSASKDRGYYGYTF

J gene: TRBJ1-1
D gene: NA
V gene: TRBV30
clone size: once
CDR3 DNA: TGTGCCTGGAGTTCACCCCCGGGGGGAAGCACTGAAGCTTTCTTT
CDR3 protein: CAWSSPPGGSTEAFF

J gene: TRBJ1-1
D gene: NA
V gene: TRBV27
clone size: NA
CDR3 DNA: TGTGCCAGCAGTTCTCTACAGGGCACCAACACTGAAGCTTTCTTT
CDR3 protein: CASSSLQGTNTEAFF

J gene: TRBJ2-3
D gene: NA
V gene: TRBV6-6
clone size: NA
CDR3 DNA: TGTGCCAGCAGTCCAGGCGCTAGGGGCAGCACTTCTGATACGCAGTATTTT
CDR3 protein: CASSPGARGSTSDTQYF

J gene: TRBJ1-1
D gene: TRBD1
V gene: TRBV19
clone size: NA
CDR3 DNA: TGTGCCAGTAGTATGGGGGGCAACAGGGGGAACACTGAAGCTTTCTTT
CDR3 protein: CASSMGGNRGNTEAFF

J gene: TRBJ1-4
D gene: TRBD1
V gene: TRBV3-1/TRBV3-2
clone size: once
CDR3 DNA: TGTGCCAGCAGCCCACAGGGGGCAGTTGAAAAACTGTTTTTT
CDR3 protein: CASSPQGAVEKLFF

J gene: TRBJ1-6
D gene: NA
V gene: TRBV30
clone size: NA
CDR3 DNA: TGTGCCTGGAGTGTAAGATTTATGGGGAGCTCCTATAATTCACCCCTCCACTTT
CDR3 protein: CAWSVRFMGSSYNSPLHF

J gene: TRBJ2-5
D gene: NA
V gene: TRBV3-1/TRBV3-2
clone size: NA
CDR3 DNA: TGTGCCAGCAGCCCCCCTTTGGCGGCAGAGACCCAGTACTTC
CDR3 protein: CASSPPLAAETQYF